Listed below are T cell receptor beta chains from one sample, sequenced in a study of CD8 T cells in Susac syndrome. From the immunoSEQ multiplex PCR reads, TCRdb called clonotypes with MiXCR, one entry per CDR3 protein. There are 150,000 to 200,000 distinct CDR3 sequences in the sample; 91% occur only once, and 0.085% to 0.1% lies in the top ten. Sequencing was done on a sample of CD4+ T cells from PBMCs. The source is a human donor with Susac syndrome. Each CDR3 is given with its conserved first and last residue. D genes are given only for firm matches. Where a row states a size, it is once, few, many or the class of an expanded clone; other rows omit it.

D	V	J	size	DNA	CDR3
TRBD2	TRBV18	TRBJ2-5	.	TGTGCCAGCTCACCAAGGTCTCTAGCGGGAGTATTACAAGAGACCCAGTACTTC	CASSPRSLAGVLQETQYF
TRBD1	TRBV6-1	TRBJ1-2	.	TGTGCCAGCGGTTGGACAGGGGGAAATGGCTACACCTTC	CASGWTGGNGYTF
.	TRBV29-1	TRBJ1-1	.	TGCAGCGTTGAAGATACAGGGTTGGGCACTGAAGCTTTCTTT	CSVEDTGLGTEAFF
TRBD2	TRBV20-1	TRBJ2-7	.	TGCAGTGCTAGTTATACTAGCGCATACTACGAGCAGTACTTC	CSASYTSAYYEQYF
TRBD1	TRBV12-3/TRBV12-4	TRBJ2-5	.	TGTGCCAGCAGTACCGGACAGGGGCGAGAGACCCAGTACTTC	CASSTGQGRETQYF
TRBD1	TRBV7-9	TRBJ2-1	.	TGTGCCAGCAGCACCGGGACAGGGTTTAATGAGCAGTTCTTC	CASSTGTGFNEQFF
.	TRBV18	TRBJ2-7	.	TGTGCCAGCTCACCACAGGGAGACTACGAGCAGTACTTC	CASSPQGDYEQYF
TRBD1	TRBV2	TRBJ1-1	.	TGTGCCAGCAGAGAGCTCGAAGACAGGGGATCTTTCTTT	CASRELEDRGSFF
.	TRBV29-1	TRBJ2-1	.	TGCAGCGTTGCCATCTATAGCTCCTACAATGAGCAGTTCTTC	CSVAIYSSYNEQFF
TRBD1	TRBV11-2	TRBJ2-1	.	TGTGCCAGCAGCGACCGGGACAGGGTCTACAATGAGCAGTTCTTC	CASSDRDRVYNEQFF
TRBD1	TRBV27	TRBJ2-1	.	TGTGCCAGCAGGAGACAGGGGTTTACCTACAATGAGCAGTTCTTC	CASRRQGFTYNEQFF
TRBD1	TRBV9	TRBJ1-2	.	TGTGCCAGCAGCGCCGGGACAGGGGGCGATGGCTACACCTTC	CASSAGTGGDGYTF
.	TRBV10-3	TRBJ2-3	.	TGTGCCATCAGCCGACTAGGGGGCACAGATACGCAGTATTTT	CAISRLGGTDTQYF
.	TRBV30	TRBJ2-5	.	TGTGCCTGGAGTTCTTGGGGGGAGCCCCAAGAGACCCAGTACTTC	CAWSSWGEPQETQYF
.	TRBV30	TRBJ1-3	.	TGTGCCTGGACGGACGTGAGCTCTGGAAACACCATATATTTT	CAWTDVSSGNTIYF
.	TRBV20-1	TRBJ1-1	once	TGCAGTGCTATAATCCACTCAGGCTCTGAAGCTTTCTTT	CSAIIHSGSEAFF